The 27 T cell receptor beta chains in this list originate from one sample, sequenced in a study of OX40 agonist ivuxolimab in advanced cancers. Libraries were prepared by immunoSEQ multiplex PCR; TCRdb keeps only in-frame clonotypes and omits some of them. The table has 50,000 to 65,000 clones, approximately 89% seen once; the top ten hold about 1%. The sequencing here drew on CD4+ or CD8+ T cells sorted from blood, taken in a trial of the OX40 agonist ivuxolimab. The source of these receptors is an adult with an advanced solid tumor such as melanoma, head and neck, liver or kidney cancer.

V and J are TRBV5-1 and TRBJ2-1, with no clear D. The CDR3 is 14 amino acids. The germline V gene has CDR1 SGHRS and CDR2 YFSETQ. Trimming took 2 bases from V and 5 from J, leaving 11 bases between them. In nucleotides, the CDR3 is TGCGCCAGCAGCTTAGATTCTAGGCACAATGAGCAGTTCTTC. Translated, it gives CASSLDSRHNEQFF.

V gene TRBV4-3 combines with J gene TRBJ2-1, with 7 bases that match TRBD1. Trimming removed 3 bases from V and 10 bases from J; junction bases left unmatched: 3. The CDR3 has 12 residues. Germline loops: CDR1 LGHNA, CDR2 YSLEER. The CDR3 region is CASSQTGLEQFF. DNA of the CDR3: TGCGCCAGCAGCCAGACAGGGTTAGAGCAGTTCTTC.

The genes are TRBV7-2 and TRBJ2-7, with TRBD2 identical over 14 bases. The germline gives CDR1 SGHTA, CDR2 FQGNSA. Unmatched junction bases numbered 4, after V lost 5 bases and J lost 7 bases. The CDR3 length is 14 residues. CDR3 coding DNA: TGTGCCAGCAGCCAGGGACTAGCGGGAGAGGAGCAGTACTTC. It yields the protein CASSQGLAGEEQYF.

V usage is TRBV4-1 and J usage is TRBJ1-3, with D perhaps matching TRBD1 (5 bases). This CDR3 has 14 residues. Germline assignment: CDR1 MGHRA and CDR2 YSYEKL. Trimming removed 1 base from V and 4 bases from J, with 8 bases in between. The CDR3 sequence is CASSQAGAGNTIYF. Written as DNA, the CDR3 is TGCGCCAGCAGCCAAGCTGGGGCAGGAAACACCATATATTTT.

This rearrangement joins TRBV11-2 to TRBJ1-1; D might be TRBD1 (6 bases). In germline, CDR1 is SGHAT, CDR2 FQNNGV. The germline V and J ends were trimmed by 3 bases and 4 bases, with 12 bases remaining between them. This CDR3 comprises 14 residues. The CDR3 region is CASSFGGLFTEAFF. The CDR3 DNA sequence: TGTGCCAGCAGCTTCGGGGGCCTGTTCACTGAAGCTTTCTTT. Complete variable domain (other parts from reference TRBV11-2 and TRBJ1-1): EAGVAQSPRYKIIEKRQSVAFWCNPISGHATLYWYQQILGQGPKLLIQFQNNGVVDDSQLPKDRFSAERLKGVDSTLKIQPAKLEDSAVYLCASSFGGLFTEAFFGQGTRLTVV.

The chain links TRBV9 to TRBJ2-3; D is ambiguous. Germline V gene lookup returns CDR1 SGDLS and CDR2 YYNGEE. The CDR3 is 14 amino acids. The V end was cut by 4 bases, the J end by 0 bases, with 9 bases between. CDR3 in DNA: TGTGCCAGCAGCCCCAACTGGAGCACAGATACGCAGTATTTT. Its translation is CASSPNWSTDTQYF.

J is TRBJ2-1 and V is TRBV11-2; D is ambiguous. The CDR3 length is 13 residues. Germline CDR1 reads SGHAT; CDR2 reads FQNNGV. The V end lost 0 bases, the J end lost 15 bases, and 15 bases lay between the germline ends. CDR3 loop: CASSLEGLGRWFF. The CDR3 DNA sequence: TGTGCCAGCAGCTTAGAAGGTTTGGGAAGGTGGTTCTTC.

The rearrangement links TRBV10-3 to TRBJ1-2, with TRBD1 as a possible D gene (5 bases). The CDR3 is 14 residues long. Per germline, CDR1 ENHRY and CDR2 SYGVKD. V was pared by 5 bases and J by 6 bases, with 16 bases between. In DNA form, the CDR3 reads TGTGCCATCAGTTTGGCCCGGGACGTGAATGGCTACACCTTC. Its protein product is CAISLARDVNGYTF.

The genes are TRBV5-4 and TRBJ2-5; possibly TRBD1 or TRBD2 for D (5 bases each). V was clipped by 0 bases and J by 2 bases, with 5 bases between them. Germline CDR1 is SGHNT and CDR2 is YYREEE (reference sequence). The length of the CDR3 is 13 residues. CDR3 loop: CASSLGGQETQYF. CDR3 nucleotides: TGTGCCAGCAGCTTGGGGGGGCAAGAGACCCAGTACTTC.

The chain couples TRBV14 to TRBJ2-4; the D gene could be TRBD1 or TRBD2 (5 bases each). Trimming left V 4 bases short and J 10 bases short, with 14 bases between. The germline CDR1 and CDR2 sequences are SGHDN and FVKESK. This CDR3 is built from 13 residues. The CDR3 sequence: CASSPGRSKIQYF. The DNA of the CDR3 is TGTGCCAGCAGCCCGGGACGATCAAAAATTCAGTACTTC. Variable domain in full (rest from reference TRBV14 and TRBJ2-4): EAGVTQFPSHSVIEKGQTVTLRCDPISGHDNLYWYRRVMGKEIKFLLHFVKESKQDESGMPNNRFLAERTGGTYSTLKVQPAELEDSGVYFCASSPGRSKIQYFGAGTRLSVL.

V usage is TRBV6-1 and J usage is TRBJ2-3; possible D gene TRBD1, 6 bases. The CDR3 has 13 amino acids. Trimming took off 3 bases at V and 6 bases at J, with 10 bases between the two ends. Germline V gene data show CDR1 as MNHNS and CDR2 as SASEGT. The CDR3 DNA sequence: TGTGCCAGCAGTGACTACAGGGCTGATACGCAGTATTTT. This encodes CASSDYRADTQYF.

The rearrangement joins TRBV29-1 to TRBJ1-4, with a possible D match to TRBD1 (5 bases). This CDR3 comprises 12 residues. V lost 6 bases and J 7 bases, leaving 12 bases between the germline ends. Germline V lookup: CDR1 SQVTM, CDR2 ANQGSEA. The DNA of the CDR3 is TGCAGCGTGGGGGACGGCCTTGAAAAACTGTTTTTT. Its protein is CSVGDGLEKLFF. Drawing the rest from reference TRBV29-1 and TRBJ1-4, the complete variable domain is SAVISQKPSRDICQRGTSLTIQCQVDSQVTMMFWYRQQPGQSLTLIATANQGSEATYESGFVIDKFPISRPNLTFSTLTVSNMSPEDSSIYLCSVGDGLEKLFFGSGTQLSVL.

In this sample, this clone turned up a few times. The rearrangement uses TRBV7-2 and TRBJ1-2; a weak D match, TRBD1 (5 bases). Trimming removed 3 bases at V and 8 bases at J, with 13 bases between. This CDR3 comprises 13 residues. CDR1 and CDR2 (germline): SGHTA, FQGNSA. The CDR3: CASSFRRALGYTF. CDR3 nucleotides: TGTGCCAGCAGCTTCCGCAGGGCGCTCGGCTACACCTTC. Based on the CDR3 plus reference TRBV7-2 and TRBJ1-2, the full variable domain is GAGVSQSPSNKVTEKGKDVELRCDPISGHTALYWYRQSLGQGLEFLIYFQGNSAPDKSGLPSDRFSAERTGGSVSTLTIQRTQQEDSAVYLCASSFRRALGYTFGSGTRLTVV.

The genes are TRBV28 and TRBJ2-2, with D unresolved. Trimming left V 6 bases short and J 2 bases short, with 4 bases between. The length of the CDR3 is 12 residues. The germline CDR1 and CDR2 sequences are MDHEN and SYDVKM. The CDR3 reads CASRANTGELFF. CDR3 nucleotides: TGTGCCAGCAGGGCCAACACCGGGGAGCTGTTTTTT.

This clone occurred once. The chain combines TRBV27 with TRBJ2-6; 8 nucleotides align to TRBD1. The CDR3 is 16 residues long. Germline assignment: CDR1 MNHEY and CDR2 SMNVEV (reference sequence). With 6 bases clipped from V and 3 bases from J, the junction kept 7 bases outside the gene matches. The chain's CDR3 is CASRPDRDGGANVLTF. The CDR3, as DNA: TGTGCCAGCAGACCGGACAGGGATGGTGGGGCCAACGTCCTGACTTTC.

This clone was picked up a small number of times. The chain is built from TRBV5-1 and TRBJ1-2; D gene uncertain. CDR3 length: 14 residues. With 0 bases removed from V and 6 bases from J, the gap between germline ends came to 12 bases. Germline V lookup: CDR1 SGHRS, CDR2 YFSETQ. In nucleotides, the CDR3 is TGCGCCAGCAGCTTGGGCCCACGCCGGGATGGCTACACCTTC. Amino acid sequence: CASSLGPRRDGYTF.

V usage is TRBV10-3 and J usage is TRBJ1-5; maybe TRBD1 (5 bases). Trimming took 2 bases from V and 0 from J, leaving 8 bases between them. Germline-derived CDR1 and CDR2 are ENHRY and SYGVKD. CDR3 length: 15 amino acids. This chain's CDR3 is CAISERDGSNQPQHF. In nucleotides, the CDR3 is TGTGCCATCAGTGAGAGGGACGGTAGCAATCAGCCCCAGCATTTT.

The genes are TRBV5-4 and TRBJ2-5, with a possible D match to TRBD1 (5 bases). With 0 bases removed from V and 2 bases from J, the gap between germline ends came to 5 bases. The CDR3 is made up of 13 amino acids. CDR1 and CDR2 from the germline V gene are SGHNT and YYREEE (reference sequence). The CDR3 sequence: CASSLGQQETQYF. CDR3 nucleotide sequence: TGTGCCAGCAGCTTGGGACAGCAAGAGACCCAGTACTTC.

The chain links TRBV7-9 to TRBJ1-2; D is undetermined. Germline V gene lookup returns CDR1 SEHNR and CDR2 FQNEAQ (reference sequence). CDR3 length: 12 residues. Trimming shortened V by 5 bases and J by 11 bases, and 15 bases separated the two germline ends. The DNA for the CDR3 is TGTGCCAGCAGCCTCGGTTTGCTATTTTACACCTTC. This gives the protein CASSLGLLFYTF. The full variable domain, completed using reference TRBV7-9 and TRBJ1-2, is DTGVSQNPRHKITKRGQNVTFRCDPISEHNRLYWYRQTLGQGPEFLTYFQNEAQLEKSRLLSDRFSAERPKGSFSTLEIQRTEQGDSAMYLCASSLGLLFYTFGSGTRLTVV.

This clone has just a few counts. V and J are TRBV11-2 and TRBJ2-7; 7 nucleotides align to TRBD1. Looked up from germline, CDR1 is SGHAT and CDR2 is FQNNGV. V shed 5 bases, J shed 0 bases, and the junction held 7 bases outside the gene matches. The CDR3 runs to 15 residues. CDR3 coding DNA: TGTGCCAGCAGCCGGGACAGTATCGTCTCCTACGAGCAGTACTTC. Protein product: CASSRDSIVSYEQYF.

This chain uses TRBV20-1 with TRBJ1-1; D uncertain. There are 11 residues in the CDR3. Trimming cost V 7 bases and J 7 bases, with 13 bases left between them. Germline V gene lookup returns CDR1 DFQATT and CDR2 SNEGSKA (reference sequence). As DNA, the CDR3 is TGCAGTGTAGTCGATTGGTTTGAAGCTTTCTTT. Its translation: CSVVDWFEAFF.

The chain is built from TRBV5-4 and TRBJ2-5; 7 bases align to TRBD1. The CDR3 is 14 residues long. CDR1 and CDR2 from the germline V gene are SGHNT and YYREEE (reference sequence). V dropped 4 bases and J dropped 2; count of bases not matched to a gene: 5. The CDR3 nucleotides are TGTGCCAGCAGCCCGGGGACAGCGCAAGAGACCCAGTACTTC. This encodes CASSPGTAQETQYF. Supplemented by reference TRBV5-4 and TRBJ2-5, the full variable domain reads ETGVTQSPTHLIKTRGQQVTLRCSSQSGHNTVSWYQQALGQGPQFIFQYYREEENGRGNFPPRFSGLQFPNYSSELNVNALELDDSALYLCASSPGTAQETQYFGPGTRLLVL.

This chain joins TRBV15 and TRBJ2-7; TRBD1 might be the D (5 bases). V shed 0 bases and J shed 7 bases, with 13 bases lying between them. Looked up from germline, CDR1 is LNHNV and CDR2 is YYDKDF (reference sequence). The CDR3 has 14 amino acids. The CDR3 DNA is TGTGCCACCAGCAGAGATCAAGGGGTCGGGGAGCAGTACTTC. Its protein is CATSRDQGVGEQYF.

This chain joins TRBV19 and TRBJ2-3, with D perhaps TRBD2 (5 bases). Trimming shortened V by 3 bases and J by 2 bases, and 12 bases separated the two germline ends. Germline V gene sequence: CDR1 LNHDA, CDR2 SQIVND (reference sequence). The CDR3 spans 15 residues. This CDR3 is CASSMRVGFTDTQYF. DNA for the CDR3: TGTGCCAGTAGTATGAGGGTAGGGTTCACAGATACGCAGTATTTT.

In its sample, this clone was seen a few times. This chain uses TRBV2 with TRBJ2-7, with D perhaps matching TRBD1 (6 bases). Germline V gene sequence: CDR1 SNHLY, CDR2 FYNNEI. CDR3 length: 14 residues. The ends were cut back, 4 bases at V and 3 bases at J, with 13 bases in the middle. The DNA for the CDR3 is TGTGCCAGCAGTGTGGACAGCGGTTACTACGAGCAGTACTTC. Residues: CASSVDSGYYEQYF.

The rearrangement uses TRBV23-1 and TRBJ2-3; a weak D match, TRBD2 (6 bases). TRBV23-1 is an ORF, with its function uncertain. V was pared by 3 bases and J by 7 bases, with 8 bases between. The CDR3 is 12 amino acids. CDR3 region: CASSQDYNTQYF. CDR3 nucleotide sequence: TGCGCCAGCAGTCAGGACTACAATACGCAGTATTTT.

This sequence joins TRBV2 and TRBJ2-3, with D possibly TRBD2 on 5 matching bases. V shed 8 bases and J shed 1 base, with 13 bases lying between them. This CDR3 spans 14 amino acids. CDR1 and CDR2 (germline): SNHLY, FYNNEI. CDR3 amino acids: CASSLEAGTDTQYF. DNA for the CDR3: TGTGCCAGCTCCTTGGAGGCGGGCACAGATACGCAGTATTTT.